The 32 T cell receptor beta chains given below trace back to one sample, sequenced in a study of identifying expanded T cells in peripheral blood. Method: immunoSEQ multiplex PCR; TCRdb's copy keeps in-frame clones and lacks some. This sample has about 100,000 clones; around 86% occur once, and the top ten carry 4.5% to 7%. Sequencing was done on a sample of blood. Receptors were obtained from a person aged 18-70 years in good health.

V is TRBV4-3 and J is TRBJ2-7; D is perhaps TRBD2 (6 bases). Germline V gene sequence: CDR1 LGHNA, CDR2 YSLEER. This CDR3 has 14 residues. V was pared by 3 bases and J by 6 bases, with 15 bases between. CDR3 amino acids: CASSQDTGLPEQYF. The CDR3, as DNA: TGCGCCAGCAGCCAGGATACGGGACTCCCCGAGCAGTACTTC.

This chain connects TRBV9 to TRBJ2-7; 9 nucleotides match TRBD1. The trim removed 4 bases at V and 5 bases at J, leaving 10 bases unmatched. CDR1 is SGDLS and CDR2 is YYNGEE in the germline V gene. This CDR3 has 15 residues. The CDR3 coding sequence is TGTGCCAGCAGCCTAGATGGGACAGGGAGCAACGAGCAGTACTTC. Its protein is CASSLDGTGSNEQYF.

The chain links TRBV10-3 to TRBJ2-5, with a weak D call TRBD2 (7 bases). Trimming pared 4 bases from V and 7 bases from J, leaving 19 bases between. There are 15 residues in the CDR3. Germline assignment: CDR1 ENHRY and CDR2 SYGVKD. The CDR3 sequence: CAISGITGRDGTQYF. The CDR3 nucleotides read TGTGCCATCAGTGGGATTACAGGGAGGGATGGGACCCAGTACTTC.

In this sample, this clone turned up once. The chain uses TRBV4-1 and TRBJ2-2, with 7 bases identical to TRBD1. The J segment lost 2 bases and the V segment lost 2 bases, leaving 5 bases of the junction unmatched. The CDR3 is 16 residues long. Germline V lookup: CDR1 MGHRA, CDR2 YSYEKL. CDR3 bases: TGCGCCAGCAGCCAAACAGGGGTCAGAAACACCGGGGAGCTGTTTTTT. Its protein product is CASSQTGVRNTGELFF.

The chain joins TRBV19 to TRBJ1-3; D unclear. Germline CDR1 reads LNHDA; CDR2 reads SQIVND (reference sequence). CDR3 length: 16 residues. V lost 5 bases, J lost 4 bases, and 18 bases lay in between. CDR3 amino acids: CASSLRSTRGGNTIYF. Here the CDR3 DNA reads TGTGCCAGTAGTTTACGATCGACCCGAGGGGGAAACACCATATATTTT.

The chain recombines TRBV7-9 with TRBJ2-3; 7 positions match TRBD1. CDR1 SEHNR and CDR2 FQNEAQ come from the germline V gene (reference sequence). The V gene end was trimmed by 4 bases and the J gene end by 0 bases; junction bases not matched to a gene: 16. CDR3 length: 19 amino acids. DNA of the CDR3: TGTGCCAGCAGCTACAAACAGGGGCTGGAAATTTCTAGCACAGATACGCAGTATTTT. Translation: CASSYKQGLEISSTDTQYF.

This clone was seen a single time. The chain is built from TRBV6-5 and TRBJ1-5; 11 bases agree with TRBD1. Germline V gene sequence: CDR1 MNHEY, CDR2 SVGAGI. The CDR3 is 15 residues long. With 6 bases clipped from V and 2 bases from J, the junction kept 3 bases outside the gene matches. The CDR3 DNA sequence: TGTGCCAGCAGGGGGGACAGGGGGGGCAATCAGCCCCAGCATTTT. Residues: CASRGDRGGNQPQHF.

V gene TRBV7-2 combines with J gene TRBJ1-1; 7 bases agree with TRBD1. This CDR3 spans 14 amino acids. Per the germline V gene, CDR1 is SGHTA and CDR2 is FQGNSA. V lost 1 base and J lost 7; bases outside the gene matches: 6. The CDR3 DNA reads TGTGCCAGCAGCTTAGTAACAGGGGCCTATGAAGCTTTCTTT. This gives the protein CASSLVTGAYEAFF.

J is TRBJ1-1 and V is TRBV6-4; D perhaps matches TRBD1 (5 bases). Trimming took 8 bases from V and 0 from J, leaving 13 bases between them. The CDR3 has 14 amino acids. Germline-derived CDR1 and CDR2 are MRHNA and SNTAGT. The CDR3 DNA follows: TGTGCCAGCCGCGACAGTGACATGAACACTGAAGCTTTCTTT. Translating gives CASRDSDMNTEAFF.

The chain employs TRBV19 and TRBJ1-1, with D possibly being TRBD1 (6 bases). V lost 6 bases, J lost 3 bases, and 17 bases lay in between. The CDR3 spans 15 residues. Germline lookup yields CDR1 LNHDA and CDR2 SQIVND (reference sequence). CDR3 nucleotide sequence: TGTGCCAGTAGCCTTCTCCCGAAGGGGGACACTGAAGCTTTCTTT. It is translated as CASSLLPKGDTEAFF.

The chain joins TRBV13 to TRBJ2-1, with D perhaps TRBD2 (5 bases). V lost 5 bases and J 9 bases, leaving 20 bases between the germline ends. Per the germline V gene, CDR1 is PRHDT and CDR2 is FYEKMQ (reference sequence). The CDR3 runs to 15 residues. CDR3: CASSPLMRVQGEQFF. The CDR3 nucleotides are TGTGCCAGCAGCCCACTCATGAGGGTTCAAGGTGAGCAGTTCTTC.

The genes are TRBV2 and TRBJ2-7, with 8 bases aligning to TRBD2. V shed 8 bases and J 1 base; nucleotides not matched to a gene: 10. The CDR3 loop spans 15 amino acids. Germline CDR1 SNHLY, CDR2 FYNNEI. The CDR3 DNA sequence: TGTGCCAGCCGCCGGTGGGTAGCGGGGTCCTACGAGCAGTACTTC. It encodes CASRRWVAGSYEQYF.

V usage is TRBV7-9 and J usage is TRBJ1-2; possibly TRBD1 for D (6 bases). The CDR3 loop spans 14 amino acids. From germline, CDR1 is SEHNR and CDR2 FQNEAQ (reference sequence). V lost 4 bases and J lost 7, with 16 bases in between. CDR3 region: CASSSLNRVGGYTF. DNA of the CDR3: TGTGCCAGCAGCTCCTTAAACAGGGTGGGTGGCTACACCTTC. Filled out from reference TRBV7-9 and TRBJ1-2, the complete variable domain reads DTGVSQNPRHKITKRGQNVTFRCDPISEHNRLYWYRQTLGQGPEFLTYFQNEAQLEKSRLLSDRFSAERPKGSFSTLEIQRTEQGDSAMYLCASSSLNRVGGYTFGSGTRLTVV.

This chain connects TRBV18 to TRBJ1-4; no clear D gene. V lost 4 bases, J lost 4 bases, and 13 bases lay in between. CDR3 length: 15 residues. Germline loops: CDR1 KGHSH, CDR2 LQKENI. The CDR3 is CASSLNLGNNEKLFF. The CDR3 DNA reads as TGTGCCAGCTCACTAAATCTAGGCAATAATGAAAAACTGTTTTTT.

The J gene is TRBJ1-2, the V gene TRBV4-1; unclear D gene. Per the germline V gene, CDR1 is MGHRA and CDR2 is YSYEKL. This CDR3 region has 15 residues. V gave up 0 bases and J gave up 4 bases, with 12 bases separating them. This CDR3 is CASSQDLAGAYGYTF. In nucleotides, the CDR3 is TGCGCCAGCAGCCAAGATTTAGCGGGAGCCTATGGCTACACCTTC.

CDR3 amino acids: CASSLGGSTDTQYF. The CDR3 DNA reads TGCGCCAGCAGCTTGGGGGGTAGCACAGATACGCAGTATTTT. The chain recombines TRBV5-1 with TRBJ2-3; unclear D gene. CDR1 is SGHRS and CDR2 is YFSETQ in the germline V gene. Between the trimmed V and J ends, which lost 0 bases and 0 bases, there was a span of 5 bases. The CDR3 totals 14 residues.

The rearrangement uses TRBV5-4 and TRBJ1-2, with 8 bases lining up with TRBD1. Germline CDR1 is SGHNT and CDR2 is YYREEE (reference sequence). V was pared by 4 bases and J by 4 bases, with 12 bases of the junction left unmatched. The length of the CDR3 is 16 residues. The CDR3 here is CASSVGQGARGYGYTF. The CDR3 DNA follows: TGTGCCAGCAGCGTGGGGCAGGGGGCGCGGGGCTATGGCTACACCTTC.

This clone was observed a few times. The CDR3 DNA reads TGTGCCATCAGTTCAGCGGCCGTGGGCGAGCAGTACTTC. Translated: CAISSAAVGEQYF. V is TRBV10-3 and J is TRBJ2-7, with a tentative D call TRBD2 (5 bases). Per the germline V gene, CDR1 is ENHRY and CDR2 is SYGVKD. The V end was cut by 5 bases, the J end by 6 bases, with 14 bases between. The CDR3 loop spans 13 amino acids.

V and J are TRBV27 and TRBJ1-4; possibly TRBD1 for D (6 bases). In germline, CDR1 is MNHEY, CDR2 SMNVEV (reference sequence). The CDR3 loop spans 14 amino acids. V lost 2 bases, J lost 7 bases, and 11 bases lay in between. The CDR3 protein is CASSLGGWGEKLFF. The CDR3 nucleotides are TGTGCCAGCAGTTTAGGGGGCTGGGGTGAAAAACTGTTTTTT.

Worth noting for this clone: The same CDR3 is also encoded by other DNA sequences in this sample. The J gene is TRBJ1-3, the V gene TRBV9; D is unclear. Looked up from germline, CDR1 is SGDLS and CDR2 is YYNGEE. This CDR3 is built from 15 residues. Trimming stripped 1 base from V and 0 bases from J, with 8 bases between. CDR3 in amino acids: CASSVRGLSGNTIYF. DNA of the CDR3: TGTGCCAGCAGCGTACGTGGCCTCTCTGGAAACACCATATATTTT.

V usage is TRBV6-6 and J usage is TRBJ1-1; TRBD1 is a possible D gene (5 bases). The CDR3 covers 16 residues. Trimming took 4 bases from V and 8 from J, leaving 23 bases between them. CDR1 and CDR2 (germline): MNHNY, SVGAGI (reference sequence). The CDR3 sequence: CASSWTCEGFVCEAFF. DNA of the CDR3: TGTGCCAGCAGTTGGACATGTGAGGGGTTTGTCTGCGAAGCTTTCTTT.

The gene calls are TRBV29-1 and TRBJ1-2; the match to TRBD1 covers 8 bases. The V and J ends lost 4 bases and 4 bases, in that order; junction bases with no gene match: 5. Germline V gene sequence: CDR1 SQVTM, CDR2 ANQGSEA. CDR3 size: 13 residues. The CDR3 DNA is TGCAGCGTTGCGACAGGGGATCCCTATGGCTACACCTTC. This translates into CSVATGDPYGYTF.

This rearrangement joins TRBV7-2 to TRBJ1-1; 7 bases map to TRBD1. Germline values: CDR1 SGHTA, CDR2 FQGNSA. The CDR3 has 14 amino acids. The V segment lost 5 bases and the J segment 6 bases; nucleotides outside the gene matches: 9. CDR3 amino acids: CASSPLDRAAEAFF. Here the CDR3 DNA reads TGTGCCAGCAGCCCATTAGACAGGGCCGCTGAAGCTTTCTTT.

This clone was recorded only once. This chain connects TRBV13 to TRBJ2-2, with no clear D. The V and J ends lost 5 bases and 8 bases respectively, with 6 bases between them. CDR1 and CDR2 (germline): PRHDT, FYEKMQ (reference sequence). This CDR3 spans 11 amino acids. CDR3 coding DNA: TGTGCCAGCAGCAAAAGGGGGGAGCTGTTTTTT. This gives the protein CASSKRGELFF.

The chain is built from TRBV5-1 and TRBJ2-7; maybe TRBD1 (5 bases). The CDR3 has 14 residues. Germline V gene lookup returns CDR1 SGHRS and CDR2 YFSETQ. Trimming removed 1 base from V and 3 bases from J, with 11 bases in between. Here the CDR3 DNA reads TGCGCCAGCAGCTTGCGTCAGGGTGTCTACGAGCAGTACTTC. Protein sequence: CASSLRQGVYEQYF.

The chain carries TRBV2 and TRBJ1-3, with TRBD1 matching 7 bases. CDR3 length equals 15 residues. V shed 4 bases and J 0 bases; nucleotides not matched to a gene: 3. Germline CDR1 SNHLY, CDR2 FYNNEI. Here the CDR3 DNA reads TGTGCCAGCAGTGTCGGGACAGCCTCTGGAAACACCATATATTTT. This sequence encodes CASSVGTASGNTIYF.

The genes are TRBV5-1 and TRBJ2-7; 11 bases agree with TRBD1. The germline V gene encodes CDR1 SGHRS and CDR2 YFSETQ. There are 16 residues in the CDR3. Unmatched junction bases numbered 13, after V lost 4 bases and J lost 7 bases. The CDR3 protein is CASSPAGQGGRREQYF. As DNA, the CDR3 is TGCGCCAGCAGCCCCGCGGGACAGGGGGGACGACGGGAGCAGTACTTC.

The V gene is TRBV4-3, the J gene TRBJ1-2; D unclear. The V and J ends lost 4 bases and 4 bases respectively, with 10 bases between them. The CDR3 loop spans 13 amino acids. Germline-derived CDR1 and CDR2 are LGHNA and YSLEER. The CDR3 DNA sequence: TGCGCCAGCAGCCTTTCCGGGAGCTATGGCTACACCTTC. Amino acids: CASSLSGSYGYTF.

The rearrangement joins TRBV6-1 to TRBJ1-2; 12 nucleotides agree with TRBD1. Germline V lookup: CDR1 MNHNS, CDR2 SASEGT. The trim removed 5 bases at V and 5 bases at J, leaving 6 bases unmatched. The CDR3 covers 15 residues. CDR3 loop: CASSRDRGRGYGYTF. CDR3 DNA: TGTGCCAGCAGTAGGGACAGGGGGCGCGGTTATGGCTACACCTTC.

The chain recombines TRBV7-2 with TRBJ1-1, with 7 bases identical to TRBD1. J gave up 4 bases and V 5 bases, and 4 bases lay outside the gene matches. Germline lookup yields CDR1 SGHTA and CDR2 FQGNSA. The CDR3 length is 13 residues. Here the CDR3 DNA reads TGTGCCAGCAGCGTTCAGGGGGGCACTGAAGCTTTCTTT. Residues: CASSVQGGTEAFF.

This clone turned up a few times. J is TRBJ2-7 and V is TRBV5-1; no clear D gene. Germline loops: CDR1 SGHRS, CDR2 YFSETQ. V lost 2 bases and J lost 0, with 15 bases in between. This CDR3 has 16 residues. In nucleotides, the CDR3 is TGCGCCAGCAGCTTACGTGGCCAGGTGGGCTCCTACGAGCAGTACTTC. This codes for CASSLRGQVGSYEQYF.

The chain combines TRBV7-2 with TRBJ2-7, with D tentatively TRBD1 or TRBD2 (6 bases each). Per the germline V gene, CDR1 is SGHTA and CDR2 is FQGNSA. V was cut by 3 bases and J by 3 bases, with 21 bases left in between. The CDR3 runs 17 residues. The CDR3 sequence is CASSFIVGGGRSYEQYF. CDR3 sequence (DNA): TGTGCCAGCAGCTTTATCGTAGGGGGAGGCAGGAGCTACGAGCAGTACTTC.